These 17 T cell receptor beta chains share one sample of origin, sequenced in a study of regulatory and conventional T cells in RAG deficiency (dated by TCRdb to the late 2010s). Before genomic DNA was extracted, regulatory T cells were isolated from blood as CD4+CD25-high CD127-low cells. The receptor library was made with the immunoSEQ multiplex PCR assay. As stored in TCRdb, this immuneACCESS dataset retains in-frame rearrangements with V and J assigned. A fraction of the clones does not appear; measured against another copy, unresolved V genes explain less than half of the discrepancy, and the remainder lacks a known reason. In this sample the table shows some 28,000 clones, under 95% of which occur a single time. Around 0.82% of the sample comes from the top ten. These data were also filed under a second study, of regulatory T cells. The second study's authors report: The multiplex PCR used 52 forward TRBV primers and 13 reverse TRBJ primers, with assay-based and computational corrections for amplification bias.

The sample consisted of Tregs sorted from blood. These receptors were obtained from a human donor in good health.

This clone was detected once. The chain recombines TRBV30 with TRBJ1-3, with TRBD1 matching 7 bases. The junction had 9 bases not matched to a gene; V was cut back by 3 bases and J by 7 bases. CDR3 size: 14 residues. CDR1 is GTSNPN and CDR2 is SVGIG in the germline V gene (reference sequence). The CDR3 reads CAWRRRQGWNTIYF. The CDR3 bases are TGTGCCTGGAGGAGGAGACAGGGTTGGAACACCATATATTTT.

DNA of the CDR3: TGTGCCAGCACCACGGCCCCCGGGGAGCTGTTTTTT. It yields the protein CASTTAPGELFF. This sequence joins TRBV7-9 and TRBJ2-2; D is undetermined. Germline lookup yields CDR1 SEHNR and CDR2 FQNEAQ (reference sequence). The CDR3 runs to 12 residues. V was trimmed by 7 bases and J by 6 bases, leaving 9 bases between them.

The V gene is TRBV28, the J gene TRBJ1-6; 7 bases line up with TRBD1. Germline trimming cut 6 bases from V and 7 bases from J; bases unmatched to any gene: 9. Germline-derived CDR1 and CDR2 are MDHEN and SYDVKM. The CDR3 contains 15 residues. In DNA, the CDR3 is TGTGCCAGCAGCCGACCGGGGACAGTCAATTCACCCCTCCACTTT. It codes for CASSRPGTVNSPLHF.

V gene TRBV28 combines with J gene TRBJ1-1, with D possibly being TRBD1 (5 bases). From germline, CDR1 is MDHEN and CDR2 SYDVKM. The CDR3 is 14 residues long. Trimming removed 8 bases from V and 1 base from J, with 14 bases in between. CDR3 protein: CASSRVVQNTEAFF. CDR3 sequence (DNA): TGTGCCAGCTCCAGGGTGGTTCAGAACACTGAAGCTTTCTTT.

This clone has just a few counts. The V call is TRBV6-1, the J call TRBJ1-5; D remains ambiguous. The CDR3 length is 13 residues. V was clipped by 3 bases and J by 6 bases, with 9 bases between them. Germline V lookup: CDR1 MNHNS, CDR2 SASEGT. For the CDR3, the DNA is TGTGCCAGCAGTGAGCAAAGGTCTCAGCCCCAGCATTTT. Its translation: CASSEQRSQPQHF.

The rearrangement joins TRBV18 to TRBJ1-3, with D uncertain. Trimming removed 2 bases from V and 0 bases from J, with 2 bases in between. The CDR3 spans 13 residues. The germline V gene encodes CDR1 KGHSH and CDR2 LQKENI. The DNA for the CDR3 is TGTGCCAGCTCACCAAACTCTGGAAACACCATATATTTT. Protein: CASSPNSGNTIYF.

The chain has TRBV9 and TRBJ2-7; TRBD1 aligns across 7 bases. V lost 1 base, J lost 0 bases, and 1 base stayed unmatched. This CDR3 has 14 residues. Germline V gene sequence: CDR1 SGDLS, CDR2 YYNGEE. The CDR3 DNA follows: TGTGCCAGCAGCGTATGGGACAGCTCCTACGAGCAGTACTTC. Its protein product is CASSVWDSSYEQYF.

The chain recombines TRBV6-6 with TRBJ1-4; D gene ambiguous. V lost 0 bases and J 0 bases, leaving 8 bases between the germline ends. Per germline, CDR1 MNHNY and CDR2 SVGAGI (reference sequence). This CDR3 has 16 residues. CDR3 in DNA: TGTGCCAGCAGTTACTCGATTGAATCAACTAATGAAAAACTGTTTTTT. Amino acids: CASSYSIESTNEKLFF.

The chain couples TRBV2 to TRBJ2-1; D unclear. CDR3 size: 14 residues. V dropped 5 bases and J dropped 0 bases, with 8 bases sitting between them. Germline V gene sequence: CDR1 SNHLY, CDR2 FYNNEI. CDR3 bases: TGTGCCAGCAGTTTTGATAGCTCCTACAATGAGCAGTTCTTC. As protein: CASSFDSSYNEQFF.

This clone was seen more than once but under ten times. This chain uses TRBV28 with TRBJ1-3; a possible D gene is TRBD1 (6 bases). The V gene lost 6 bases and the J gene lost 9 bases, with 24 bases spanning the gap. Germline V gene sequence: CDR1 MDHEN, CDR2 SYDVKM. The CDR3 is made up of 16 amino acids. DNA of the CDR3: TGTGCCAGCAGCCTACAGCCGGGACAAGGGACTCTCACCATATATTTT. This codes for CASSLQPGQGTLTIYF.

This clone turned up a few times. CDR3 sequence: CASSLWDSGGTEAFF. CDR3 in DNA: TGCGCCAGCAGCTTGTGGGACTCTGGGGGCACTGAAGCTTTCTTT. The chain uses TRBV5-1 and TRBJ1-1; TRBD1 might be the D (5 bases). CDR3 length: 15 amino acids. V was pared by 1 base and J by 4 bases, with 14 bases between. Germline assignment: CDR1 SGHRS and CDR2 YFSETQ.

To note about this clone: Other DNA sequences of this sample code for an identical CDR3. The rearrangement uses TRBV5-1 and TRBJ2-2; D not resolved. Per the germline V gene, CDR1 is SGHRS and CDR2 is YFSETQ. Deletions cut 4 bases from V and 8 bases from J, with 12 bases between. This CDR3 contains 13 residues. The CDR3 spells CASSLDPRGELFF. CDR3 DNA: TGCGCCAGCAGCCTGGACCCCCGGGGGGAGCTGTTTTTT.

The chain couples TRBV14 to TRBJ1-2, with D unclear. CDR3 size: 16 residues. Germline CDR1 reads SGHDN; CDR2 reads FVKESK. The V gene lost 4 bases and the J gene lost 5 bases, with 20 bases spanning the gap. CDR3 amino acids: CASSPYPGGRTYGYTF. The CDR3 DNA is TGTGCCAGCAGCCCATATCCGGGAGGCAGGACTTATGGCTACACCTTC.

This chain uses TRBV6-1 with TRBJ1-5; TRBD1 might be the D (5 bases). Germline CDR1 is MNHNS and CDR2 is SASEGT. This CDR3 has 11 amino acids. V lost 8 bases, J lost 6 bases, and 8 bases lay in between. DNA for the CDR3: TGTGCCAGCCAGGGTGGTCAGCCCCAGCATTTT. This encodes CASQGGQPQHF.

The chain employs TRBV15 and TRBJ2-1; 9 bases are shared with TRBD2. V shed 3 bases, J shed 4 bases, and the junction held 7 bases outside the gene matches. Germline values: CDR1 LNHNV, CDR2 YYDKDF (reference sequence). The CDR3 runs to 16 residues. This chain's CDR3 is CATSREGLAPYNEQFF. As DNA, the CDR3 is TGTGCCACCAGCAGGGAGGGACTAGCCCCATACAATGAGCAGTTCTTC.

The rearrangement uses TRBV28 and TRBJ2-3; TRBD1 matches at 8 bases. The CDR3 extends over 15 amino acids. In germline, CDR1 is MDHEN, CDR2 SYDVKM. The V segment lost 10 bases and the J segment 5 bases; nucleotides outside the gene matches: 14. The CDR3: CATNPRGLAKDTQYF. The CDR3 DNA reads TGTGCCACCAACCCCAGGGGGCTAGCTAAAGATACGCAGTATTTT.

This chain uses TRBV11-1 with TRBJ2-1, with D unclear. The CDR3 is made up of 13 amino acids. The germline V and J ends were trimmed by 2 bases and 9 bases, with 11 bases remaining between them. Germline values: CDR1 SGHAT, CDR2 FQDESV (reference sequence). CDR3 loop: CASSLMTGAEQFF. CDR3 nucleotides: TGTGCCAGCAGCTTAATGACTGGTGCTGAGCAGTTCTTC.